The 31 T cell receptor beta chains below were found in one sample sequenced in a study of blood T cells in healthy people across ages. With a J-beta primer mix and a sample-barcoded 5' primer, a second PCR ran about 7 to 11 cycles. TCRdb independently ran MiXCR on the 5' RACE reads; one entry per CDR3 protein. The table has 1.5 million to 2 million distinct CDR3 sequences, roughly a third seen once. Sequenced material: blood. Source of these receptors: a woman under 40 in good health.

This clonotype has a handful of counts. This chain links TRBV5-1 with TRBJ2-1, with 12 bases lining up with TRBD2. V shed 5 bases and J 7 bases; nucleotides not matched to a gene: 10. CDR3 size: 16 residues. CDR1 is SGHRS and CDR2 is YFSETQ in the germline V gene. The CDR3 region has the DNA TGCGCCAGCAGTCATCCTAGCGGGAGGGCCGGAAATGAGCAGTTCTTC. It yields the protein CASSHPSGRAGNEQFF. The complete variable domain, with remaining parts taken from reference TRBV5-1 and TRBJ2-1, reads KAGVTQTPRYLIKTRGQQVTLSCSPISGHRSVSWYQQTPGQGLQFLFEYFSETQRNKGNFPGRFSGRQFSNSRSEMNVSTLELGDSALYLCASSHPSGRAGNEQFFGPGTRLTVL.

This clonotype was detected a few times. This chain connects TRBV7-9 to TRBJ1-1, with 9 positions matching TRBD1. The CDR3 spans 13 residues. Germline V gene lookup returns CDR1 SEHNR and CDR2 FQNEAQ (reference sequence). The V segment lost 5 bases and the J segment 10 bases; nucleotides outside the gene matches: 8. The CDR3 nucleotides are TGTGCCAGCAGCCTAGGACAGGGGACGGGAGCTTTCTTT. Its protein product is CASSLGQGTGAFF.

V usage is TRBV10-2 and J usage is TRBJ2-5, with 9 bases that match TRBD1. TRBJ2-7 explains the end of the DNA better; the J call may be wrong. The CDR3 has 14 amino acids. The germline CDR1 and CDR2 sequences are WSHSY and SAAADI. Here the CDR3 reads CASVRPGQGYEQYF. CDR3 nucleotide sequence: TGCGCCAGCGTAAGACCGGGACAGGGCTACGAGCAGTACTTC.

Worth noting for this clonotype: Its ends do not fully match the called genes, so a read error is possible. The V and J genes are TRBV12-3 or TRBV12-4 and TRBJ1-5; 7 bases fit TRBD1. There are 19 residues in the CDR3. The CDR3 region is CAGSPQTSRGAGSPQPQHF. The CDR3 DNA reads as TGTGCCGGCAGTCCCCAAACCAGCAGGGGGGCCGGTAGTCCCCAGCCCCAGCATTTT.

Points on this clonotype: The germline gene is not matched at one end of the junction; a read error may be the cause. V gene TRBV18 combines with J gene TRBJ1-2, with no clear D. The CDR3 spans 13 residues. Germline CDR1 is KGHSH and CDR2 is LQKENI. CDR3 sequence reads: CASSPRELDGHTF. CDR3 DNA: TGTGCCAGCTCACCGCGGGAATTAGATGGCCACACCTTC.

The CDR3: CSAPQGTDTQYF. DNA for the CDR3: TGCAGTGCTCCACAGGGGACAGATACGCAGTATTTT. This chain joins TRBV20-1 and TRBJ2-3; TRBD1 matches at 7 bases. V lost 5 bases to trimming and J lost 3 bases; unmatched junction nucleotides: 2. This CDR3 comprises 12 residues. Germline CDR1 DFQATT, CDR2 SNEGSKA (reference sequence).

This chain uses TRBV10-3 with TRBJ2-5; possible D gene TRBD2, 5 bases. Germline loops: CDR1 ENHRY, CDR2 SYGVKD. The CDR3 has 10 amino acids. V lost 9 bases to trimming and J lost 4 bases, with 6 bases between them. The CDR3 loop is CAIGGETQYF. CDR3 bases: TGTGCCATTGGAGGAGAGACCCAGTACTTC.

There are a few counts of this clonotype. The chain carries TRBV5-5 and TRBJ1-1; no clear D gene. The ends were cut back, 4 bases at V and 1 base at J, with 14 bases in the middle. The CDR3 contains 15 residues. CDR1 is SGHKS, CDR2 YYEKEE, per germline (reference sequence). Here the CDR3 reads CASSLAGVPNTEAFF. The DNA of the CDR3 is TGTGCCAGCAGCCTAGCCGGGGTCCCGAACACTGAAGCTTTCTTT.

This sequence joins TRBV5-1 and TRBJ2-1; 9 bases align to TRBD1. The V gene's germline CDR1 is SGHRS and CDR2 YFSETQ. The CDR3 has 19 residues. With 0 bases clipped from V and 9 bases from J, the junction kept 19 bases outside the gene matches. The CDR3 here is CASSLEPNAGTGTSFEQFF. In DNA, the CDR3 is TGCGCCAGCAGCTTGGAACCCAACGCCGGGACAGGGACTTCGTTTGAGCAGTTCTTC.

This rearrangement joins TRBV7-9 to TRBJ2-5, with D unresolved. The CDR3 runs to 14 residues. Per the germline V gene, CDR1 is SEHNR and CDR2 is FQNEAQ (reference sequence). Trimming cost V 4 bases and J 3 bases, with 12 bases left between them. The CDR3 bases are TGTGCCAGCAGCTCCCTCCCTGTCAAAGAGACCCAGTACTTC. It is translated as CASSSLPVKETQYF.

J is TRBJ2-3 and V is TRBV7-9; TRBD2 matches 10 bases. V trimming: 5 bases; J trimming: 5 bases; junction bases outside the gene matches: 7. CDR1 SEHNR and CDR2 FQNEAQ come from the germline V gene (reference sequence). This CDR3 has 15 amino acids. CDR3 DNA: TGTGCCAGCAGCCCCACTAGCGGGGAGTTAGATACGCAGTATTTT. Its protein is CASSPTSGELDTQYF. The whole variable domain, remainder taken from reference TRBV7-9 and TRBJ2-3, is DTGVSQNPRHKITKRGQNVTFRCDPISEHNRLYWYRQTLGQGPEFLTYFQNEAQLEKSRLLSDRFSAERPKGSFSTLEIQRTEQGDSAMYLCASSPTSGELDTQYFGPGTRLTVL.

As concerns this clonotype: The junction shows a germline mismatch at one end, possibly a read error. V usage is TRBV4-1 and J usage is TRBJ2-5; the match to TRBD2 covers 10 bases. Germline V CDR1 and CDR2: MGHRA, YSYEKL. The CDR3 is made up of 17 amino acids. CDR3 residues: CASSQASVAGGQEAQYF. CDR3 in DNA: TGCGCCAGCAGCCAAGCCTCGGTAGCGGGGGGCCAAGAGGCCCAGTACTTC.

The chain combines TRBV20-1 with TRBJ2-3; D ambiguous. CDR1 DFQATT and CDR2 SNEGSKA come from the germline V gene (reference sequence). The CDR3 sequence is 12 residues long. V gave up 6 bases and J gave up 5 bases, with 12 bases separating them. This chain's CDR3 is CSAQPMIDTQYF. For the CDR3, the DNA is TGCAGTGCGCAACCGATGATAGATACGCAGTATTTT.

This clonotype was seen at least ten times. The chain combines TRBV7-9 with TRBJ2-1; perhaps TRBD1 as D (5 bases). Trimming took off 3 bases at V and 3 bases at J, with 12 bases between the two ends. CDR1 and CDR2 from the germline V gene are SEHNR and FQNEAQ (reference sequence). The CDR3 covers 15 residues. This CDR3 reads CASSFRDHSYNEQFF. The CDR3 nucleotides read TGTGCCAGCAGCTTCAGGGATCATAGCTACAATGAGCAGTTCTTC.

The V gene is TRBV20-1, the J gene TRBJ1-4, with 7 nucleotides matching TRBD1. Germline CDR1 reads DFQATT; CDR2 reads SNEGSKA (reference sequence). This CDR3 is 18 amino acids long. Germline trimming cut 0 bases from V and 3 bases from J; bases unmatched to any gene: 13. In nucleotides, the CDR3 is TGCAGTGCTAGAGATCCCCTGACAGGGAGGAGTGCTAATGAAAAACTGTTTTTT. It yields the protein CSARDPLTGRSANEKLFF.

This clonotype has a handful of counts. V is TRBV12-3 or TRBV12-4 and J is TRBJ2-1; D gene uncertain. Trimming left V 3 bases short and J 0 bases short, with 9 bases between. The CDR3 covers 15 residues. This CDR3 is CASSFRSSSYNEQFF. The CDR3 nucleotides are TGTGCCAGCAGTTTTCGATCGAGCTCCTACAATGAGCAGTTCTTC.

This CDR3 reads CASSLKGRPSNYGYTF. Written as DNA, the CDR3 is TGCGCCAGCAGCTTGAAGGGGCGGCCTTCTAACTATGGCTACACCTTC. The chain has TRBV5-1 and TRBJ1-2; D may be TRBD1 (5 bases). The V end lost 1 base, the J end lost 0 bases, and 13 bases lay between the germline ends. The CDR3 has 16 residues. The germline CDR1 and CDR2 sequences are SGHRS and YFSETQ. The full variable domain, its missing parts supplied by reference TRBV5-1 and TRBJ1-2, is KAGVTQTPRYLIKTRGQQVTLSCSPISGHRSVSWYQQTPGQGLQFLFEYFSETQRNKGNFPGRFSGRQFSNSRSEMNVSTLELGDSALYLCASSLKGRPSNYGYTFGSGTRLTVV.

This clonotype occurred a few times. This chain connects TRBV20-1 to TRBJ2-1, with TRBD2 matching over 11 bases. Per germline, CDR1 DFQATT and CDR2 SNEGSKA (reference sequence). The junction had 6 bases not matched to a gene; V was cut back by 0 bases and J by 5 bases. CDR3 size: 16 residues. The CDR3 coding sequence is TGCAGTGCTAGAGATGCGGCTAGCGGGGGGAACAATGAGCAGTTCTTC. It specifies CSARDAASGGNNEQFF.

The CDR3, as DNA: TGTGCCAGCAGTGAAGGACCAGCGGGCCCCGATGAGCAGTTCTTC. This gives the protein CASSEGPAGPDEQFF. The chain couples TRBV6-1 to TRBJ2-1, with D possibly matching TRBD2 (6 bases). The CDR3 runs to 15 residues. Deletions cut 1 base from V and 8 bases from J, with 15 bases between. Germline V gene lookup returns CDR1 MNHNS and CDR2 SASEGT.

On this clonotype itself: Given a much more abundant clone one base away, this may be a read error. The chain recombines TRBV29-1 with TRBJ2-1; possible D gene TRBD2, 6 bases. Between the trimmed V and J ends, which lost 3 bases and 13 bases, there was a span of 19 bases. The CDR3 consists of 13 residues. CDR1 and CDR2 (germline): SQVTM, ANQGSEA. The CDR3 coding sequence is TGCAGCGTTGAGGCTCGGGACTCCAATTACCAGTTCTTC. This translates into CSVEARDSNYQFF.

The J gene is TRBJ2-5, the V gene TRBV29-1, with 8 positions matching TRBD1. This CDR3 has 13 amino acids. J was trimmed by 4 bases and V by 6 bases; bases with no gene match: 7. From germline, CDR1 is SQVTM and CDR2 ANQGSEA. CDR3 DNA: TGCAGCGTAACACGACAGGGGCTAGAGACCCAGTACTTC. Its protein product is CSVTRQGLETQYF.

The genes are TRBV20-1 and TRBJ1-2; possibly TRBD1 for D (5 bases). Trimming shortened V by 6 bases and J by 10 bases, and 15 bases separated the two germline ends. The CDR3 sequence is 11 residues long. Germline V CDR1 and CDR2: DFQATT, SNEGSKA (reference sequence). The CDR3 sequence: CSASTGPDYTF. The DNA for the CDR3 is TGCAGTGCCTCGACGGGGCCTGACTACACCTTC.

The chain combines TRBV9 with TRBJ2-5; D perhaps matches TRBD1 (8 bases). The end of the DNA fits TRBJ2-7 better, so the J call may be wrong. The CDR3 length is 18 residues. Germline lookup yields CDR1 SGDLS and CDR2 YYNGEE. The CDR3 nucleotides read TGTGCCAGCAGCGTAGGGGAGGGGGACAGGCCCCTCTACTACGAGCAGTACTTC. It translates to CASSVGEGDRPLYYEQYF.

The V gene is TRBV15, the J gene TRBJ2-7; 8 nucleotides align to TRBD1. Trimming cost V 4 bases and J 2 bases; bases outside gene matches: 4. This CDR3 is 14 amino acids long. The germline CDR1 and CDR2 sequences are LNHNV and YYDKDF (reference sequence). The CDR3 DNA sequence: TGTGCCACCAGCAAGGGACAGGCCACCTACGAGCAGTACTTC. This codes for CATSKGQATYEQYF.

This clonotype was seen a few times. V gene TRBV3-1 combines with J gene TRBJ1-1, with unresolved D. This CDR3 comprises 14 residues. Trimming pared 2 bases from V and 0 bases from J, leaving 7 bases between. From germline, CDR1 is LGHDT and CDR2 YNNKEL (reference sequence). The CDR3 region has the DNA TGTGCCAGCAGCCAACCTCCTGTGAACACTGAAGCTTTCTTT. Amino acids: CASSQPPVNTEAFF.

This clonotype was found a few times. The rearrangement uses TRBV20-1 and TRBJ2-2; the D gene is possibly TRBD1 (6 bases). Germline V gene sequence: CDR1 DFQATT, CDR2 SNEGSKA (reference sequence). The CDR3 has 15 amino acids. The V and J ends lost 0 bases and 1 base respectively, with 9 bases between them. The CDR3 here is CSARDPGVNTGELFF. CDR3 DNA: TGCAGTGCTAGAGATCCAGGGGTGAACACCGGGGAGCTGTTTTTT.

The sample holds a few counts of this clonotype. The V gene is TRBV20-1, the J gene TRBJ1-2; tentative D call: TRBD1 (5 bases). CDR3 length: 15 residues. Germline assignment: CDR1 DFQATT and CDR2 SNEGSKA (reference sequence). V lost 3 bases to trimming and J lost 0 bases, with 14 bases between them. CDR3: CSASSTEATNYGYTF. The CDR3 DNA follows: TGCAGTGCTAGCTCGACAGAAGCTACTAACTATGGCTACACCTTC.

Notes on this clonotype: This may stem from a read error, because a much larger clone lies one nucleotide away. The gene calls are TRBV7-2 and TRBJ2-6, with D hard to call. The CDR3 runs to 14 residues. Germline V gives CDR1 SGHTA, CDR2 FQGNSA. The CDR3 DNA reads as TGTGCCACCAGCTCGTCCCTTGGGGCCAACGTCCTGACTTTC. It codes for CATSSSLGANVLTF.

The chain is built from TRBV28 and TRBJ2-5; 7 bases map to TRBD1. This CDR3 comprises 16 residues. J gave up 7 bases and V 4 bases, and 15 bases lay outside the gene matches. CDR1 and CDR2 (germline): MDHEN, SYDVKM. The CDR3 bases are TGTGCCAGCAGTTCAATGCTACTCGGGACAGAAGGGACCCAGTACTTC. As protein: CASSSMLLGTEGTQYF.

This clonotype showed up just a few times. The chain recombines TRBV20-1 with TRBJ2-5; TRBD2 aligns across 9 bases. Germline lookup yields CDR1 DFQATT and CDR2 SNEGSKA (reference sequence). V shed 4 bases and J 0 bases; nucleotides not matched to a gene: 9. The CDR3 sequence is 16 residues long. In nucleotides, the CDR3 is TGCAGTGCTACCCCCTCTAGCGGGAAAAACCAAGAGACCCAGTACTTC. It yields the protein CSATPSSGKNQETQYF.

This clonotype was observed a handful of times. The chain recombines TRBV9 with TRBJ2-2; D is unclear. The germline V gene encodes CDR1 SGDLS and CDR2 YYNGEE. This CDR3 region has 12 residues. Trimming stripped 0 bases from V and 4 bases from J, with 1 base between. CDR3: CASSVVTGELFF. The CDR3 coding sequence is TGTGCCAGCAGCGTAGTCACCGGGGAGCTGTTTTTT.